Shown below are 21 T cell receptor beta chains from a single sample sequenced in a study of CD8 T cells in ankylosing spondylitis. One entry per CDR3 protein, called by TCRdb with MiXCR from the 5' RACE reads. This sample yields some 800,000 distinct CDR3 sequences, of which over 9.5% are seen a single time; just over 0.5% belongs to the top ten. Their recognized antigens are unknown. Study-wide findings and caveats: It appeared that ankylosing spondylitis blood was characterized by a TCR beta motif of under ten highly homologous variants.

The source material was blood, either unsorted or a sorted T cell fraction (not recorded which). Receptors were obtained from a male donor with ankylosing spondylitis.

The chain links TRBV5-1 to TRBJ1-2; 8 bases fit TRBD1. J was trimmed by 6 bases and V by 2 bases; bases with no gene match: 9. Germline lookup yields CDR1 SGHRS and CDR2 YFSETQ. The CDR3 consists of 15 residues. The CDR3 is CASSFTLDRDNGYTF. The CDR3 DNA sequence: TGCGCCAGCAGCTTCACCTTGGACAGGGACAATGGCTACACCTTC.

This clonotype was detected only a few times. The gene calls are TRBV7-3 and TRBJ2-2, with D maybe TRBD1 (5 bases). The germline V and J ends were trimmed by 1 base and 6 bases, with 15 bases remaining between them. Per germline, CDR1 SGHTA and CDR2 FQGTGA. The CDR3 loop spans 16 amino acids. The CDR3 DNA follows: TGTGCCAGCAGCTTAAGGGGCCAGGGTAGTCCCGGGGAGCTGTTTTTT. Residues: CASSLRGQGSPGELFF.

This clonotype was recorded at least ten times. This rearrangement joins TRBV4-3 to TRBJ1-1; the D gene is possibly TRBD1 (5 bases). Germline lookup yields CDR1 LGHNA and CDR2 YSLEER. CDR3 length: 15 amino acids. V lost 2 bases to trimming and J lost 1 base, with 11 bases between them. CDR3 in amino acids: CASSQNKGENTEAFF. For the CDR3, the DNA is TGCGCCAGCAGCCAAAATAAAGGGGAGAACACTGAAGCTTTCTTT.

This clonotype was counted many times. This chain links TRBV7-8 with TRBJ1-5; 7 bases fit TRBD1. The ends lost 5 bases at V and 7 bases at J; junction bases unmatched: 5. Germline CDR1 reads SGHVS; CDR2 reads FQNEAQ. The CDR3 runs 13 residues. CDR3: CASSLDREQPQHF. Written as DNA, the CDR3 is TGTGCCAGCAGCCTCGACAGGGAGCAGCCCCAGCATTTT.

The V call is TRBV7-2, the J call TRBJ2-2, with 7 bases lining up with TRBD1. V dropped 3 bases and J dropped 5; count of bases not matched to a gene: 9. Germline-derived CDR1 and CDR2 are SGHTA and FQGNSA. The CDR3 runs to 16 residues. CDR3 bases: TGTGCCAGCAGCTTTTCTTCCGGGACAGCTACCGGGGAGCTGTTTTTT. Residues: CASSFSSGTATGELFF.

This clonotype was recorded many times. V is TRBV7-2 and J is TRBJ2-1; D is ambiguous. Per germline, CDR1 SGHTA and CDR2 FQGNSA. The CDR3 spans 12 residues. V was trimmed by 5 bases and J by 7 bases, leaving 9 bases between them. CDR3 loop: CASSGPWNEQFF. Here the CDR3 DNA reads TGTGCCAGCAGCGGTCCGTGGAATGAGCAGTTCTTC.

There are many counts of this clonotype. The V and J genes are TRBV20-1 and TRBJ2-1; 13 nucleotides match TRBD2. CDR1 DFQATT and CDR2 SNEGSKA come from the germline V gene (reference sequence). Trimming removed 5 bases from V and 3 bases from J; junction bases left unmatched: 7. The CDR3 length is 16 residues. The CDR3, as DNA: TGCAGTGCTCCCGGGACTAGCGGGGAGTTCTACAATGAGCAGTTCTTC. Encoded protein: CSAPGTSGEFYNEQFF.

This clonotype was counted ten times or more. The V gene is TRBV9, the J gene TRBJ2-7; D gene ambiguous. This CDR3 has 15 amino acids. Germline values: CDR1 SGDLS, CDR2 YYNGEE. Deletions cut 0 bases from V and 0 bases from J, with 10 bases between. CDR3 in DNA: TGTGCCAGCAGCGTAGCTCCAGTGACCTCCTACGAGCAGTACTTC. Protein: CASSVAPVTSYEQYF.

V usage is TRBV12-3 or TRBV12-4 and J usage is TRBJ1-5, with D unclear. This CDR3 has 13 residues. Trimming stripped 6 bases from V and 5 bases from J, with 11 bases between. The CDR3: CASSSGSYQPQHF. CDR3 bases: TGTGCCAGCAGCTCCGGGTCCTATCAGCCCCAGCATTTT.

The chain couples TRBV24-1 to TRBJ1-5; no clear D gene. Trimming removed 3 bases at V and 3 bases at J, with 5 bases between. CDR3 size: 13 residues. Germline CDR1 reads KGHDR; CDR2 reads SFDVKD. For the CDR3, the DNA is TGTGCCACCAGTGATGAATTCAATCAGCCCCAGCATTTT. Amino acid sequence: CATSDEFNQPQHF.

The sample holds many counts of this clonotype. The chain employs TRBV2 and TRBJ1-1; D uncertain. Germline V gene sequence: CDR1 SNHLY, CDR2 FYNNEI. V lost 5 bases, J lost 1 base, and 5 bases lay in between. The CDR3 covers 12 residues. The CDR3 protein is CASSRSNTEAFF. The CDR3 DNA follows: TGTGCCAGCAGTAGATCGAACACTGAAGCTTTCTTT.

The V gene is TRBV4-3, the J gene TRBJ2-3, with D perhaps given as TRBD1 or TRBD2 (5 bases each). V lost 0 bases and J lost 10, with 20 bases in between. Germline V lookup: CDR1 LGHNA, CDR2 YSLEER. The CDR3 runs to 16 residues. This CDR3 reads CASSQEWGTSIRSQYF. CDR3 DNA sequence: TGCGCCAGCAGCCAAGAATGGGGGACGTCCATAAGGTCGCAGTATTTT.

This chain connects TRBV5-5 to TRBJ2-1; the D gene could be TRBD1 or TRBD2 (6 bases each). CDR1 is SGHKS, CDR2 YYEKEE, per germline (reference sequence). The CDR3 is made up of 17 amino acids. V lost 3 bases to trimming and J lost 5 bases, with 21 bases between them. The CDR3 DNA follows: TGTGCCAGCAGCTCGGGGGCGGCAGGGTCTCTTGACAATGAGCAGTTCTTC. Amino acid sequence: CASSSGAAGSLDNEQFF.

V usage is TRBV5-1 and J usage is TRBJ2-7; possibly TRBD2 for D (5 bases). This CDR3 has 15 residues. CDR1 SGHRS and CDR2 YFSETQ come from the germline V gene. Trimming stripped 3 bases from V and 2 bases from J, with 15 bases between. The CDR3 DNA follows: TGCGCCAGCAGCTCGGACTGGGGAGCTACCTACGAGCAGTACTTC. Translated: CASSSDWGATYEQYF. The full variable domain, rest sourced from reference TRBV5-1 and TRBJ2-7, is KAGVTQTPRYLIKTRGQQVTLSCSPISGHRSVSWYQQTPGQGLQFLFEYFSETQRNKGNFPGRFSGRQFSNSRSEMNVSTLELGDSALYLCASSSDWGATYEQYFGPGTRLTVT.

This clonotype was found many times. CDR3 residues: CASSLQGLRGYTF. The CDR3 DNA sequence: TGTGCCAGCAGTTTGCAGGGTTTGAGAGGCTACACCTTC. The rearrangement joins TRBV28 to TRBJ1-2; tentatively, D is TRBD1 (5 bases). The germline V gene has CDR1 MDHEN and CDR2 SYDVKM. The CDR3 has 13 residues. V dropped 3 bases and J dropped 8 bases, with 13 bases sitting between them.

This chain links TRBV5-1 with TRBJ2-7, with unresolved D. The germline V gene encodes CDR1 SGHRS and CDR2 YFSETQ. The CDR3 extends over 15 amino acids. Trimming cost V 2 bases and J 4 bases, with 16 bases left between them. The CDR3 spells CASSLSSLSTYEQYF. For the CDR3, the DNA is TGCGCCAGCAGCTTATCGTCCCTTTCCACTTACGAGCAGTACTTC.

This clonotype appeared a few times. This chain connects TRBV20-1 to TRBJ1-5, with D unresolved. Germline assignment: CDR1 DFQATT and CDR2 SNEGSKA (reference sequence). The germline V and J ends were trimmed by 1 base and 3 bases, with 10 bases remaining between them. This CDR3 is 14 amino acids long. The CDR3 reads CSARGPSYNQPQHF. CDR3 sequence (DNA): TGCAGTGCTAGAGGGCCCAGCTACAATCAGCCCCAGCATTTT.

The chain couples TRBV6-2 or TRBV6-3 to TRBJ2-7; either TRBD1 or TRBD2 may fit D (5 bases each). CDR3 length equals 16 residues. The V and J ends lost 5 bases and 2 bases respectively, with 19 bases between them. Germline-derived CDR1 and CDR2 are MNHEY and SVGEGT. The CDR3: CASSPFKGPGAYEQYF. The CDR3 nucleotides are TGTGCCAGCAGTCCGTTTAAGGGACCAGGAGCCTACGAGCAGTACTTC.

V is TRBV7-2 and J is TRBJ1-6; D possibly corresponds to TRBD1 (6 bases). Trimming pared 1 base from V and 7 bases from J, leaving 11 bases between. The CDR3 consists of 15 residues. Germline CDR1 reads SGHTA; CDR2 reads FQGNSA. In DNA, the CDR3 is TGTGCCAGCAGCTTAGGCAGGGGCAGAAATTCACCCCTCCACTTT. Protein product: CASSLGRGRNSPLHF.

The chain couples TRBV6-2 or TRBV6-3 to TRBJ2-1; D is perhaps TRBD1 (6 bases). The CDR3 runs to 15 residues. Trimming took 7 bases from V and 8 from J, leaving 21 bases between them. Germline CDR1 MNHEY, CDR2 SVGEGT. The CDR3 loop reads CASTQGPGTIYEQFF. CDR3 sequence (DNA): TGTGCCAGCACCCAGGGGCCGGGGACAATCTATGAGCAGTTCTTC.

In this sample, this clonotype turned up many times. The CDR3, as DNA: TGCGCCAGCGCCGCAGCCGTCACCGGGGAGCTGTTTTTT. Amino acid sequence: CASAAAVTGELFF. The chain joins TRBV10-1 to TRBJ2-2; no firm D call. Germline CDR1 reads WNHNN; CDR2 reads SYGVQD (reference sequence). Trimming pared 8 bases from V and 4 bases from J, leaving 11 bases between. CDR3 size: 13 residues.